Sequencing of this T cell receptor (beta chain) was carried out in a study of T cell repertoires in cytomegalovirus infection. Across the study: Used in the study were CMV epitopes, some recently identified and HLA-C-restricted, others well-studied and HLA-B-restricted.

With regard to this clonotype: What it recognizes is unknown. The junction does not match germline at one end; this may be a read error.

Germline lookup yields CDR1 SGHVT and CDR2 SQSDAQ. The length of the CDR3 is 16 residues. TCRdb passed the reads through MiXCR, listing each CDR3 protein once. The table shows 750,000 to 950,000 distinct CDR3 sequences, with roughly 28% occurring only once. The chain couples TRBV7-4 to TRBJ2-4, with D tentatively TRBD1 (6 bases). Source: cultured CD8+ T cells from PBMCs, taken from culture after CMV antigen stimulation. This receptor was obtained from a human donor in good health (CMV status not recorded). Some clones in this sample may be carry-over from other donors' samples. The CDR3 loop reads CAISLGQTQAKNIQYF. The CDR3 DNA is TGTGCCATCAGCCTCGGACAGACTCAAGCCAAAAACATTCAGTACTTC.